A single sample is the source of the 21 T cell receptor beta chains below, sequenced in a study of cytomegalovirus exposure and HLA in healthy donors. The PCR made use of 60 Vbeta and 13 Jbeta primers. Only in-frame clones appear in the TCRdb table, and some are missing; sequencing was by immunoSEQ multiplex PCR. The sample consists of some 140,000 clones, roughly 70% of them appearing once. The source material was PBMCs. These receptors all come from a man aged 40-50 years in good health and CMV-seronegative.

This clone was recorded a few times. CDR3 coding DNA: TGCGCCAGCAGCTTTCAGGGGGACACTGAAGCTTTCTTT. It yields the protein CASSFQGDTEAFF. V usage is TRBV5-1 and J usage is TRBJ1-1; 7 positions agree with TRBD1. V lost 2 bases, J lost 3 bases, and 1 base stayed unmatched. The CDR3 runs to 13 residues. From germline, CDR1 is SGHRS and CDR2 YFSETQ.

The J gene is TRBJ1-5, the V gene TRBV6-5; 7 bases line up with TRBD1. V was clipped by 6 bases and J by 6 bases; unmatched bases: 8. The germline CDR1 and CDR2 sequences are MNHEY and SVGAGI. The CDR3 contains 14 residues. DNA for the CDR3: TGTGCCAGCAGGGAAGGACAGGTCGGTCAGCCCCAGCATTTT. It specifies CASREGQVGQPQHF.

The chain is built from TRBV5-1 and TRBJ1-4; no firm D call. The CDR3 has 15 amino acids. CDR1 SGHRS and CDR2 YFSETQ come from the germline V gene. V lost 0 bases, J lost 8 bases, and 14 bases lay in between. CDR3 region: CASSLDGEVGEKLFF. CDR3 sequence (DNA): TGCGCCAGCAGCTTGGATGGGGAGGTAGGAGAAAAACTGTTTTTT.

Turning to this clone: This CDR3 is also generated by other DNA sequences in the sample. The chain recombines TRBV7-9 with TRBJ1-1; weak D call: TRBD1 (5 bases). V was trimmed by 2 bases and J by 3 bases, leaving 7 bases between them. The CDR3 is 13 residues long. From germline, CDR1 is SEHNR and CDR2 FQNEAQ (reference sequence). The CDR3 DNA reads as TGTGCCAGCAGCTTAACGGGGGACACTGAAGCTTTCTTT. Translated: CASSLTGDTEAFF.

The chain joins TRBV6-5 to TRBJ2-7; 7 bases line up with TRBD2. This CDR3 is built from 15 residues. Germline V gene sequence: CDR1 MNHEY, CDR2 SVGAGI. V trimming: 2 bases; J trimming: 5 bases; junction bases outside the gene matches: 9. In nucleotides, the CDR3 is TGTGCCAGCAGTTACCTCGGTAGCGGGCCAAACGAGCAGTACTTC. This sequence encodes CASSYLGSGPNEQYF.

CDR3 nucleotides: TGTGCCAGCTCACCGTCGGGGGGGAACACTGAAGCTTTCTTT. The encoded protein is CASSPSGGNTEAFF. The V and J genes are TRBV18 and TRBJ1-1; maybe TRBD1 (5 bases). Germline values: CDR1 KGHSH, CDR2 LQKENI. This CDR3 region has 14 residues. The V end lost 3 bases, the J end lost 1 base, and 9 bases lay between the germline ends.

CDR3 protein: CASSLDRANTEAFF. CDR3 bases: TGTGCCAGCAGCTTAGACAGGGCGAACACTGAAGCTTTCTTT. The genes are TRBV7-9 and TRBJ1-1; perhaps TRBD1 as D (6 bases). The CDR3 loop spans 14 amino acids. The V gene lost 1 base and the J gene lost 1 base, with 7 bases spanning the gap. CDR1 SEHNR and CDR2 FQNEAQ come from the germline V gene (reference sequence).

This clone came up a few times. The V and J genes are TRBV10-3 and TRBJ2-7; TRBD2 matches 9 bases. CDR3 size: 13 residues. The ends lost 8 bases at V and 4 bases at J; junction bases unmatched: 6. Germline loops: CDR1 ENHRY, CDR2 SYGVKD. CDR3 region: CAIGSSGTYEQYF. The CDR3 DNA reads as TGTGCCATCGGGTCTAGCGGGACGTACGAGCAGTACTTC.

A word on this clone: The same CDR3 arises from other DNA sequences in this sample as well. The V gene is TRBV5-1, the J gene TRBJ2-5; 10 bases fit TRBD2. With 3 bases clipped from V and 2 bases from J, the junction kept 4 bases outside the gene matches. Germline CDR1 and CDR2: SGHRS and YFSETQ. CDR3 length: 15 amino acids. The DNA of the CDR3 is TGCGCCAGCAGCTCCCAGACTAGCGGGCAAGAGACCCAGTACTTC. Its protein product is CASSSQTSGQETQYF.

This clone was observed many times. This chain connects TRBV6-5 to TRBJ2-7; 9 bases match TRBD1. Losses at the gene ends were 4 bases for V and 9 bases for J; bases not matched to a gene: 16. CDR1 is MNHEY and CDR2 is SVGAGI in the germline V gene. The CDR3 consists of 16 residues. DNA for the CDR3: TGTGCCAGCAGTTCCCTGACAGGGGGTGCCCCTACGACGCAGTACTTC. The encoded protein is CASSSLTGGAPTTQYF.

This clone appeared a few times. The rearrangement uses TRBV30 and TRBJ2-7, with 9 bases that match TRBD1. CDR1 GTSNPN and CDR2 SVGIG come from the germline V gene (reference sequence). There are 12 residues in the CDR3. V lost 5 bases to trimming and J lost 4 bases; unmatched junction nucleotides: 3. CDR3 nucleotide sequence: TGTGCCTGGTCGACAGGGGGGTACGAGCAGTACTTC. Protein sequence: CAWSTGGYEQYF.

The chain employs TRBV27 and TRBJ2-7; no reliable D call. V was pared by 2 bases and J by 3 bases, with 17 bases between. The CDR3 has 16 residues. Germline V gene sequence: CDR1 MNHEY, CDR2 SMNVEV (reference sequence). The CDR3 coding sequence is TGTGCCAGCAGTTTAGTTGGCAGGCCCGTATACTACGAGCAGTACTTC. Translation: CASSLVGRPVYYEQYF.

The chain recombines TRBV28 with TRBJ2-2; D remains unclear. CDR1 is MDHEN, CDR2 SYDVKM, per germline. V gave up 7 bases and J gave up 0 bases, with 6 bases separating them. This CDR3 spans 13 amino acids. DNA of the CDR3: TGTGCCAGCATCGAGTCGAACACCGGGGAGCTGTTTTTT. Protein product: CASIESNTGELFF.

The rearrangement links TRBV19 to TRBJ2-7; the match to TRBD2 covers 8 bases. With 3 bases clipped from V and 4 bases from J, the junction kept 11 bases outside the gene matches. The CDR3 runs 16 residues. CDR1 and CDR2 from the germline V gene are LNHDA and SQIVND (reference sequence). The CDR3 nucleotides are TGTGCCAGTAGTATGGGAGCCAGCGGGAGTGGGTACGAGCAGTACTTC. Amino acid sequence: CASSMGASGSGYEQYF. The full variable domain, rest sourced from reference TRBV19 and TRBJ2-7, is DGGITQSPKYLFRKEGQNVTLSCEQNLNHDAMYWYRQDPGQGLRLIYYSQIVNDFQKGDIAEGYSVSREKKESFPLTVTSAQKNPTAFYLCASSMGASGSGYEQYFGPGTRLTVT.

This clone was observed a handful of times. This rearrangement joins TRBV6-5 to TRBJ2-5; 12 bases are shared with TRBD1. Germline CDR1 reads MNHEY; CDR2 reads SVGAGI. J was trimmed by 5 bases and V by 2 bases; bases with no gene match: 6. CDR3 length: 16 amino acids. The CDR3 sequence is CASSYHGTGGRETQYF. The CDR3 nucleotides are TGTGCCAGCAGTTACCATGGGACAGGGGGCCGCGAGACCCAGTACTTC.

The chain combines TRBV5-1 with TRBJ1-1, with 8 bases lining up with TRBD1. CDR3 length equals 15 residues. Germline CDR1 is SGHRS and CDR2 is YFSETQ. The V and J ends lost 0 bases and 1 base, in that order; junction bases with no gene match: 2. CDR3 in DNA: TGCGCCAGCAGCTTGGAAGGGACAGGGAACACTGAAGCTTTCTTT. Translating gives CASSLEGTGNTEAFF.

The chain recombines TRBV28 with TRBJ2-3, with 8 bases lining up with TRBD2. There are 15 residues in the CDR3. J was trimmed by 1 base and V by 3 bases; bases with no gene match: 3. Germline V lookup: CDR1 MDHEN, CDR2 SYDVKM. The chain's CDR3 is CASSFSGTRTDTQYF. In nucleotides, the CDR3 is TGTGCCAGCAGTTTTAGCGGGACTCGCACAGATACGCAGTATTTT.

V and J are TRBV9 and TRBJ2-7; TRBD1 matches at 7 bases. J lost 2 bases, V lost 10 bases, and 6 bases had no gene match. The CDR3 extends over 12 amino acids. Germline CDR1 and CDR2: SGDLS and YYNGEE. CDR3 nucleotides: TGTGCCTCTGGACAGGACCCCTACGAGCAGTACTTC. It is translated as CASGQDPYEQYF.

This clone has more than one count but fewer than ten. The V call is TRBV29-1, the J call TRBJ1-4, with D hard to call. V gave up 3 bases and J gave up 7 bases, with 6 bases separating them. The CDR3 sequence is 11 residues long. In germline, CDR1 is SQVTM, CDR2 ANQGSEA. The CDR3 sequence: CSVEEAEKLFF. DNA for the CDR3: TGCAGCGTTGAGGAGGCTGAAAAACTGTTTTTT. The variable domain in full, completed from reference TRBV29-1 and TRBJ1-4, reads SAVISQKPSRDICQRGTSLTIQCQVDSQVTMMFWYRQQPGQSLTLIATANQGSEATYESGFVIDKFPISRPNLTFSTLTVSNMSPEDSSIYLCSVEEAEKLFFGSGTQLSVL.

The table lists this clone with a count of one. This sequence joins TRBV7-9 and TRBJ2-1; D is possibly TRBD1 (6 bases). Germline V gives CDR1 SEHNR, CDR2 FQNEAQ (reference sequence). This CDR3 region has 13 residues. V was pared by 3 bases and J by 7 bases, with 10 bases between. The CDR3 loop reads CASSFSRGNEQFF. In DNA form, the CDR3 reads TGTGCCAGCAGCTTTAGCAGGGGAAATGAGCAGTTCTTC.

V usage is TRBV5-6 and J usage is TRBJ2-7, with 9 bases lining up with TRBD2. The germline CDR1 and CDR2 sequences are SGHDT and YYEEEE. Trimming removed 1 base from V and 4 bases from J; junction bases left unmatched: 6. This CDR3 contains 15 residues. CDR3 protein: CASSLLAGGMYEQYF. In DNA form, the CDR3 reads TGTGCCAGCAGCTTGTTGGCGGGGGGGATGTACGAGCAGTACTTC.